Presented here are 26 T cell receptor beta chains from one specimen sequenced in a study of identical twins. TCRdb re-analysed the 5' RACE reads in MiXCR, keeping a single row per CDR3 protein. The sample contains hundreds of thousands of distinct CDR3 sequences, 24% of which appear only once. These sequences were also reported in another study, on T cells expressing NK-cell markers.

Sequenced material: CD4+ T cells sorted from blood. All receptors derive from a woman aged 18-29 years in good health.

V and J are TRBV12-3 or TRBV12-4 and TRBJ2-3; 9 bases are a match to TRBD2. The CDR3 consists of 17 residues. Trimming cost V 3 bases and J 5 bases; bases outside gene matches: 12. CDR3 sequence reads: CASSLGRGGGSGDTQYF. CDR3 sequence (DNA): TGTGCCAGCAGTTTGGGGCGCGGGGGGGGCTCTGGAGATACGCAGTATTTT.

This clonotype turned up a few times. V and J are TRBV20-1 and TRBJ2-5; 7 bases align to TRBD2. The V and J ends lost 0 bases and 7 bases, in that order; junction bases with no gene match: 5. This CDR3 has 13 residues. Germline CDR1 and CDR2: DFQATT and SNEGSKA (reference sequence). In DNA form, the CDR3 reads TGCAGTGCTAGAGATAGGACTAGTGTGACCCAGTACTTC. This translates into CSARDRTSVTQYF.

The V gene is TRBV7-9, the J gene TRBJ2-7, with 10 bases matching TRBD2. CDR3 length: 17 residues. CDR1 and CDR2 from the germline V gene are SEHNR and FQNEAQ (reference sequence). With V trimmed by 4 bases and J by 0 bases, 9 bases remained unmatched. The CDR3 protein is CASSSIRLAGSSYEQYF. In nucleotides, the CDR3 is TGTGCCAGCAGCTCGATAAGACTAGCGGGTTCCTCCTACGAGCAGTACTTC.

V gene TRBV29-1 combines with J gene TRBJ2-7; D possibly corresponds to TRBD1 (5 bases). This CDR3 is 12 amino acids long. The V end lost 7 bases, the J end lost 4 bases, and 14 bases lay between the germline ends. CDR1 SQVTM and CDR2 ANQGSEA come from the germline V gene. CDR3 sequence: CSATGSRYEQYF. The CDR3, as DNA: TGCAGCGCCACAGGAAGCCGGTACGAGCAGTACTTC.

This clonotype appeared a few times. The J gene is TRBJ2-3, the V gene TRBV7-9; D remains ambiguous. V shed 6 bases and J shed 3 bases, with 10 bases lying between them. The CDR3 loop spans 13 amino acids. Germline CDR1 SEHNR, CDR2 FQNEAQ (reference sequence). Written as DNA, the CDR3 is TGTGCCAGCAGTTCCACCCTTACAGATACGCAGTATTTT. This sequence encodes CASSSTLTDTQYF.

The chain joins TRBV7-6 to TRBJ2-5, with 7 nucleotides matching TRBD2. CDR3 length equals 15 residues. Germline V gene lookup returns CDR1 SGHVS and CDR2 FNYEAQ. V shed 5 bases, J shed 2 bases, and the junction held 8 bases outside the gene matches. The CDR3 coding sequence is TGTGCCAGCAGCCGAGTCCCTAGCGGACAAGAGACCCAGTACTTC. Encoded protein: CASSRVPSGQETQYF.

The chain combines TRBV5-1 with TRBJ2-7; TRBD2 agrees at 12 bases. Germline lookup yields CDR1 SGHRS and CDR2 YFSETQ. V lost 1 base and J lost 1; bases outside the gene matches: 6. The CDR3 consists of 17 residues. The DNA of the CDR3 is TGCGCCAGCAGCTTGCGACTAGCGGGGGCTACTTCCTACGAGCAGTACTTC. Amino acids: CASSLRLAGATSYEQYF.

This chain links TRBV10-1 with TRBJ2-1, with no clear D. CDR1 and CDR2 from the germline V gene are WNHNN and SYGVQD (reference sequence). The germline V and J ends were trimmed by 0 bases and 6 bases, with 27 bases remaining between them. This CDR3 comprises 20 residues. CDR3 bases: TGCGCCAGCAGTGAGTCGACCCGCGGAAACTACCTTCCCCGAGCCAATGAGCAGTTCTTC. This gives the protein CASSESTRGNYLPRANEQFF.

The V gene is TRBV9, the J gene TRBJ2-2; TRBD2 matches 15 bases. The germline V gene has CDR1 SGDLS and CDR2 YYNGEE. The CDR3 sequence is 20 residues long. V dropped 4 bases and J dropped 5; count of bases not matched to a gene: 15. CDR3 DNA: TGTGCCAGCAGCCCCAACTGGGGGACTAGCGGGGGGAGATGGACCGGGGAGCTGTTTTTT. Its protein is CASSPNWGTSGGRWTGELFF.

This clonotype occurred once. V is TRBV25-1 and J is TRBJ2-1, with TRBD2 matching 10 bases. Germline V gene data show CDR1 as MGHDK and CDR2 as SYGVNS. The CDR3 totals 16 residues. The junction had 6 bases not matched to a gene; V was cut back by 1 base and J by 6 bases. In nucleotides, the CDR3 is TGTGCCAGCAGTGAATTAACTAGCGGGGACTTCAATGAGCAGTTCTTC. The encoded protein is CASSELTSGDFNEQFF.

The chain joins TRBV20-1 to TRBJ2-1; the match to TRBD2 covers 10 bases. Germline loops: CDR1 DFQATT, CDR2 SNEGSKA (reference sequence). This CDR3 has 15 amino acids. With V trimmed by 1 base and J by 8 bases, 8 bases remained unmatched. CDR3 DNA: TGCAGTGCTAGAGTACCTCTAGCGGGGGTTCATGAGCAGTTCTTC. Amino acid sequence: CSARVPLAGVHEQFF.

The gene calls are TRBV7-2 and TRBJ1-1; D may be TRBD1 (6 bases). The CDR3 loop spans 15 amino acids. The V end was cut by 5 bases, the J end by 2 bases, with 15 bases between. From germline, CDR1 is SGHTA and CDR2 FQGNSA. The CDR3 here is CASSPRKGVNTEAFF. CDR3 nucleotide sequence: TGTGCCAGCAGCCCCCGTAAGGGGGTAAACACTGAAGCTTTCTTT.

The chain uses TRBV21-1 and TRBJ2-7; the tabulated D call, TRBD1, remains unverified against the DNA. TRBV21-1 has pseudogene status. The CDR3 spans 14 residues. DNA of the CDR3: TGTGCCACCTCTACCCGGGGAACAACCAACGAGCAGTACTTC. Its protein product is CATSTRGTTNEQYF.

J is TRBJ2-7 and V is TRBV20-1; weak D call: TRBD1 (5 bases). Germline loops: CDR1 DFQATT, CDR2 SNEGSKA (reference sequence). The CDR3 runs to 14 residues. V lost 1 base to trimming and J lost 8 bases, with 18 bases between them. Written as DNA, the CDR3 is TGCAGTGCTAGAGGACCCCAGGGTATCCCCAAGCAGTACTTC. It codes for CSARGPQGIPKQYF.

This sequence joins TRBV9 and TRBJ2-3; possible D gene TRBD2, 6 bases. The V and J ends lost 3 bases and 6 bases respectively, with 20 bases between them. Germline assignment: CDR1 SGDLS and CDR2 YYNGEE. The CDR3 has 16 residues. CDR3 residues: CASSETSSAGRDTQYF. The DNA for the CDR3 is TGTGCCAGCAGCGAGACCTCTAGCGCAGGCAGGGATACGCAGTATTTT.

This clonotype was detected a few times. V usage is TRBV6-5 and J usage is TRBJ2-7, with D maybe TRBD2 (6 bases). V was clipped by 0 bases and J by 4 bases, with 22 bases between them. CDR3 length equals 18 residues. The germline CDR1 and CDR2 sequences are MNHEY and SVGAGI. CDR3 loop: CASSYSPSLAGRGYEQYF. The CDR3 bases are TGTGCCAGCAGTTACTCGCCTAGCCTCGCAGGGCGGGGTTACGAGCAGTACTTC.

The sample holds a few counts of this clonotype. This chain uses TRBV12-3 or TRBV12-4 with TRBJ1-5; D possibly corresponds to TRBD1 (6 bases). This CDR3 is 15 amino acids long. Between the trimmed V and J ends, which lost 3 bases and 2 bases, there was a span of 11 bases. CDR3: CASSFRGQGNQPQHF. As DNA, the CDR3 is TGTGCCAGCAGTTTCAGGGGTCAGGGCAATCAGCCCCAGCATTTT.

This sequence joins TRBV20-1 and TRBJ1-1; D might be TRBD1 (5 bases). The CDR3 runs 11 residues. Germline-derived CDR1 and CDR2 are DFQATT and SNEGSKA (reference sequence). Trimming left V 5 bases short and J 6 bases short, with 10 bases between. CDR3 DNA: TGCAGTGCTTCCCGGGACTCTGAAGCTTTCTTT. Translation: CSASRDSEAFF.

This clonotype was seen ten or more times. At one boundary the junction diverges from the germline segment, which might be a read error. V is TRBV5-1 and J is TRBJ1-1, with D unresolved. This CDR3 is built from 13 residues. The germline gives CDR1 SGHRS, CDR2 YFSETQ. The CDR3 nucleotides are TGTGCCAGCAGCTTAGCGGCGAACACTGAAGCTTTCTTT. Its translation: CASSLAANTEAFF.

This clonotype has more than one count but fewer than ten. The chain links TRBV7-8 to TRBJ2-1; a possible D gene is TRBD1 (5 bases). The germline gives CDR1 SGHVS, CDR2 FQNEAQ. This CDR3 is 13 amino acids long. Trimming took 4 bases from V and 11 from J, leaving 15 bases between them. CDR3 amino acids: CASSYLDQGKQFF. CDR3 sequence (DNA): TGTGCCAGCAGCTATTTAGACCAGGGTAAGCAGTTCTTC.

In this sample, this clonotype turned up many times. The rearrangement uses TRBV9 and TRBJ2-7; D possibly matches TRBD1 or TRBD2 (5 bases each). Looked up from germline, CDR1 is SGDLS and CDR2 is YYNGEE. The V end was cut by 0 bases, the J end by 2 bases, with 6 bases between. This CDR3 has 13 residues. CDR3 coding DNA: TGTGCCAGCAGCGTAGGGGGGACCTACGAGCAGTACTTC. Translated, it gives CASSVGGTYEQYF. Full variable domain (outside the CDR3, taken from reference TRBV9 and TRBJ2-7): DSGVTQTPKHLITATGQRVTLRCSPRSGDLSVYWYQQSLDQGLQFLIQYYNGEERAKGNILERFSAQQFPDLHSELNLSSLELGDSALYFCASSVGGTYEQYFGPGTRLTVT.

This clonotype was detected many times. This rearrangement joins TRBV20-1 to TRBJ2-1, with D tentatively TRBD2 (5 bases). The germline V gene has CDR1 DFQATT and CDR2 SNEGSKA (reference sequence). The germline V and J ends were trimmed by 6 bases and 2 bases, with 14 bases remaining between them. The CDR3 totals 14 residues. The CDR3 DNA follows: TGCAGTGCCAAAGGAGGATTTCCCTACAATGAGCAGTTCTTC. Its translation: CSAKGGFPYNEQFF.

The chain has TRBV6-5 and TRBJ2-1; D unresolved. Germline CDR1 is MNHEY and CDR2 is SVGAGI. The germline V and J ends were trimmed by 0 bases and 5 bases, with 20 bases remaining between them. The CDR3 spans 18 residues. The CDR3 loop is CASSYSSFRHSPNNEQFF. CDR3 coding DNA: TGTGCCAGCAGTTACTCGAGCTTTCGTCACAGTCCAAACAATGAGCAGTTCTTC.

This clonotype was recorded a few times. This chain links TRBV7-2 with TRBJ1-5; possibly TRBD1 for D (6 bases). The CDR3 has 15 amino acids. With 2 bases removed from V and 0 bases from J, the gap between germline ends came to 8 bases. The germline V gene has CDR1 SGHTA and CDR2 FQGNSA. The CDR3 bases are TGTGCCAGCAGCTTAAGGGGGAATAGCAATCAGCCCCAGCATTTT. Amino acid sequence: CASSLRGNSNQPQHF.

This rearrangement joins TRBV11-3 to TRBJ1-1; no definite D call. The CDR3 consists of 12 residues. Germline V CDR1 and CDR2: SGHNT, YENEEA. The V and J ends lost 5 bases and 7 bases respectively, with 11 bases between them. CDR3 loop: CASSPSRSEAFF. DNA for the CDR3: TGTGCCAGCAGCCCCTCAAGGAGTGAAGCTTTCTTT.

V is TRBV12-3 or TRBV12-4 and J is TRBJ1-2; no clear D gene. The CDR3 is 15 residues long. Trimming removed 6 bases at V and 2 bases at J, with 16 bases between. The CDR3 reads CASSATGRLNYGYTF. In DNA form, the CDR3 reads TGTGCCAGCAGCGCGACGGGCAGATTAAACTATGGCTACACCTTC.